One and the same sample provided the 27 T cell receptor beta chains below, sequenced in a study of blood T cell repertoires in COVID-19. Here immunoSEQ multiplex PCR was the method, and the copy in TCRdb shows in-frame clones only, minus some. The sample yields some 66,000 clones, around 93% seen once. Sequencing was carried out using peripheral blood. Source of these receptors: a human donor in a cohort sampled during active COVID-19.

As DNA, the CDR3 is TGCAGCGTTCCCACAGGGGCTCAAGAGACCCAGTACTTC. Protein: CSVPTGAQETQYF. This chain uses TRBV29-1 with TRBJ2-5; 7 nucleotides align to TRBD1. The CDR3 loop spans 13 amino acids. With 5 bases clipped from V and 2 bases from J, the junction kept 5 bases outside the gene matches. The V gene's germline CDR1 is SQVTM and CDR2 ANQGSEA.

The rearrangement joins TRBV5-1 to TRBJ2-5; D perhaps matches TRBD2 (5 bases). The CDR3 runs to 15 residues. Looked up from germline, CDR1 is SGHRS and CDR2 is YFSETQ. Between the trimmed V and J ends, which lost 0 bases and 5 bases, there was a span of 14 bases. The CDR3 is CASSLGLAIRETQYF. The CDR3 region has the DNA TGCGCCAGCAGCTTGGGTTTAGCGATTCGCGAGACCCAGTACTTC.

The rearrangement joins TRBV7-6 to TRBJ2-2; D may be TRBD2 (7 bases). The CDR3 consists of 16 residues. CDR1 is SGHVS and CDR2 is FNYEAQ in the germline V gene. The V end lost 0 bases, the J end lost 4 bases, and 12 bases lay between the germline ends. CDR3 loop: CASSLAGGPGTGELFF. In nucleotides, the CDR3 is TGTGCCAGCAGCTTAGCCGGGGGGCCCGGCACCGGGGAGCTGTTTTTT.

The CDR3 coding sequence is TGTGCCACCAGTGATAAGCGGACTAGTATGGGGAATGAGCAGTTCTTC. Encoded protein: CATSDKRTSMGNEQFF. The chain couples TRBV24-1 to TRBJ2-1; 7 positions agree with TRBD2. The CDR3 is made up of 16 amino acids. CDR1 and CDR2 (germline): KGHDR, SFDVKD. J lost 7 bases, V lost 3 bases, and 11 bases had no gene match.

This chain joins TRBV21-1 and TRBJ1-2; no DNA check was done on the table's D call, TRBD1. TRBV21-1 is reported as a pseudogene. The CDR3 covers 16 residues. CDR3 residues: CASSEGARGPDYGYTF. DNA for the CDR3: TGTGCCAGCAGTGAGGGGGCCAGGGGGCCGGACTATGGCTACACCTTC.

The V gene is TRBV7-3, the J gene TRBJ1-6; no clear D. Germline CDR1 SGHTA, CDR2 FQGTGA. The CDR3 is made up of 15 amino acids. V gave up 3 bases and J gave up 0 bases, with 6 bases separating them. The CDR3 loop is CASSLQASYNSPLHF. The CDR3 nucleotides read TGTGCCAGCAGCTTGCAGGCCTCCTATAATTCACCCCTCCACTTT. Based on the CDR3 plus reference TRBV7-3 and TRBJ1-6, the full variable domain is GAGVSQTPSNKVTEKGKYVELRCDPISGHTALYWYRQSLGQGPEFLIYFQGTGAADDSGLPNDRFFAVRPEGSVSTLKIQRTERGDSAVYLCASSLQASYNSPLHFGNGTRLTVT.

This chain connects TRBV18 to TRBJ2-3; 7 nucleotides agree with TRBD2. The V gene's germline CDR1 is KGHSH and CDR2 LQKENI. Trimming cost V 0 bases and J 5 bases; bases outside gene matches: 5. CDR3 length equals 15 residues. CDR3 protein: CASSPPSSGGDTQYF. The CDR3 region has the DNA TGTGCCAGCTCACCACCCTCTAGCGGTGGAGATACGCAGTATTTT.

This rearrangement joins TRBV6-6 to TRBJ2-3; D gene unclear. CDR3 length: 14 amino acids. V was pared by 4 bases and J by 2 bases, with 10 bases between. The germline V gene has CDR1 MNHNY and CDR2 SVGAGI (reference sequence). The CDR3 DNA is TGTGCCAGCAGTTCCACGCAGAACACAGATACGCAGTATTTT. Protein product: CASSSTQNTDTQYF.

This clone appeared a few times. The rearrangement uses TRBV21-1 and TRBJ1-6. TRBV21-1 has pseudogene status. The CDR3 has 20 residues. In DNA form, the CDR3 reads TGTGCCAGCAGCAAAGAGCGGGGCCCGAATCAATGCCCGACTAATTCACCCCTCCACTTT. Residues: CASSKERGPNQCPTNSPLHF.

J is TRBJ1-2 and V is TRBV25-1, with a possible D match to TRBD1 (5 bases). The germline V gene encodes CDR1 MGHDK and CDR2 SYGVNS. The CDR3 covers 12 residues. Between the trimmed V and J ends, which lost 8 bases and 7 bases, there was a span of 14 bases. The CDR3 protein is CASSQGFSGYTF. The CDR3, as DNA: TGTGCCAGCTCGCAGGGTTTTAGTGGCTACACCTTC.

The chain couples TRBV5-4 to TRBJ2-5, with 7 bases that match TRBD1. Germline V gene data show CDR1 as SGHNT and CDR2 as YYREEE (reference sequence). Unmatched junction bases numbered 3, after V lost 4 bases and J lost 3 bases. The CDR3 length is 13 residues. The CDR3 sequence is CASSRDREETQYF. DNA of the CDR3: TGTGCCAGCAGCCGGGACAGAGAAGAGACCCAGTACTTC.

The rearrangement links TRBV7-8 to TRBJ1-5; 9 bases align to TRBD1. Trimming took 1 base from V and 7 from J; bases not matched to a gene: 8. CDR3 length: 16 amino acids. Per germline, CDR1 SGHVS and CDR2 FQNEAQ. The CDR3 protein is CASSLGETGGVQPQHF. CDR3 DNA: TGTGCCAGCAGCTTAGGTGAAACAGGGGGCGTACAGCCCCAGCATTTT.

In its sample, this clone was seen a few times. In DNA, the CDR3 is TGTGCCAGCAGCCCCAGCGGGGACTCCTACGAGCAGTACTTC. Translated: CASSPSGDSYEQYF. The gene calls are TRBV5-6 and TRBJ2-7, with 7 bases aligning to TRBD2. The CDR3 runs to 14 residues. CDR1 is SGHDT and CDR2 is YYEEEE in the germline V gene. The V gene end was trimmed by 4 bases and the J gene end by 0 bases; junction bases not matched to a gene: 4. Drawing the rest from reference TRBV5-6 and TRBJ2-7, the complete variable domain is DAGVTQSPTHLIKTRGQQVTLRCSPKSGHDTVSWYQQALGQGPQFIFQYYEEEERQRGNFPDRFSGHQFPNYSSELNVNALLLGDSALYLCASSPSGDSYEQYFGPGTRLTVT.

This chain connects TRBV7-2 to TRBJ1-1, with TRBD1 matching over 7 bases. This CDR3 contains 13 residues. V lost 6 bases, J lost 11 bases, and 12 bases stayed unmatched. Germline CDR1 SGHTA, CDR2 FQGNSA. The CDR3 protein is CASRSPTGRLAFF. The CDR3 region has the DNA TGTGCCAGCAGATCCCCGACAGGGAGGTTGGCTTTCTTT.

This clone turned up a few times. V is TRBV7-9 and J is TRBJ2-5; D not resolved. CDR3 length equals 14 residues. V lost 4 bases and J lost 4, with 13 bases in between. The germline V gene has CDR1 SEHNR and CDR2 FQNEAQ (reference sequence). CDR3 protein: CASSSNAVRETQYF. CDR3 bases: TGTGCCAGCAGCTCAAATGCGGTCCGAGAGACCCAGTACTTC.

The chain has TRBV21-1 and TRBJ1-2; the table's D gene call, TRBD1, was not cross checked with the DNA. TRBV21-1 counts as a pseudogene. CDR3 size: 17 residues. DNA for the CDR3: TGTGCCAGCAGCAAAGATGGTTGGGGGACAGGAGAAGGTGGCTACACCTTC. Amino acid sequence: CASSKDGWGTGEGGYTF.

In DNA, the CDR3 is TGTGCCAGCAGTTACGGGACACTTCAAGAGACCCAGTACTTC. Its protein is CASSYGTLQETQYF. V gene TRBV6-2 or TRBV6-3 combines with J gene TRBJ2-5; possible D gene TRBD1, 6 bases. This CDR3 comprises 14 residues. Germline V gives CDR1 MNHEY, CDR2 SVGEGT. V lost 2 bases and J 2 bases, leaving 9 bases between the germline ends.

The genes are TRBV12-3 or TRBV12-4 and TRBJ1-2, with a tentative D call TRBD1 (5 bases). V lost 6 bases and J lost 4, with 12 bases in between. The CDR3 covers 13 residues. CDR3 sequence: CASSYDRSYGYTF. CDR3 bases: TGTGCCAGCAGCTACGACAGAAGCTATGGCTACACCTTC.

This clone was seen once. This chain uses TRBV5-1 with TRBJ2-1; 13 bases match TRBD2. The ends lost 3 bases at V and 7 bases at J; junction bases unmatched: 7. Looked up from germline, CDR1 is SGHRS and CDR2 is YFSETQ. This CDR3 spans 16 amino acids. The CDR3 sequence is CASSSLTSGRINEQFF. CDR3 DNA: TGCGCCAGCAGCTCCTTGACTAGCGGGAGGATAAATGAGCAGTTCTTC. Full variable domain (missing parts from reference TRBV5-1 and TRBJ2-1): KAGVTQTPRYLIKTRGQQVTLSCSPISGHRSVSWYQQTPGQGLQFLFEYFSETQRNKGNFPGRFSGRQFSNSRSEMNVSTLELGDSALYLCASSSLTSGRINEQFFGPGTRLTVL.

This rearrangement joins TRBV4-1 to TRBJ2-1, with D perhaps matching TRBD2 (7 bases). The CDR3 has 14 residues. Germline lookup yields CDR1 MGHRA and CDR2 YSYEKL. The V gene lost 4 bases and the J gene lost 10 bases, with 17 bases spanning the gap. The CDR3 here is CASSRGGASGEQFF. CDR3 nucleotide sequence: TGCGCCAGCAGCCGTGGGGGGGCGTCGGGCGAGCAGTTCTTC.

The gene calls are TRBV6-5 and TRBJ1-5; 9 nucleotides agree with TRBD1. Germline CDR1 and CDR2: MNHEY and SVGAGI. The length of the CDR3 is 14 residues. Unmatched junction bases numbered 6, after V lost 6 bases and J lost 6 bases. CDR3 DNA sequence: TGTGCCAGCAGCGGACAGGGGAGGGGTCAGCCCCAGCATTTT. As protein: CASSGQGRGQPQHF.

V is TRBV28 and J is TRBJ1-1, with 8 bases matching TRBD1. Germline V CDR1 and CDR2: MDHEN, SYDVKM. With V trimmed by 5 bases and J by 5 bases, 7 bases remained unmatched. CDR3 length: 14 residues. The chain's CDR3 is CASSPGQGSTEAFF. The CDR3 coding sequence is TGTGCCAGCAGTCCCGGACAGGGAAGTACTGAAGCTTTCTTT. The variable domain in full, with the rest retrieved from reference TRBV28 and TRBJ1-1, is DVKVTQSSRYLVKRTGEKVFLECVQDMDHENMFWYRQDPGLGLRLIYFSYDVKMKEKGDIPEGYSVSREKKERFSLILESASTNQTSMYLCASSPGQGSTEAFFGQGTRLTVV.

V usage is TRBV25-1 and J usage is TRBJ1-1, with 9 bases lining up with TRBD1. J gave up 1 base and V 7 bases, and 13 bases lay outside the gene matches. The CDR3 spans 17 residues. Germline V gene data show CDR1 as MGHDK and CDR2 as SYGVNS. The CDR3 spells CASTKTGGASWNTEAFF. For the CDR3, the DNA is TGTGCCAGCACCAAAACAGGGGGCGCTTCTTGGAACACTGAAGCTTTCTTT.

The gene calls are TRBV15 and TRBJ1-4; 7 bases map to TRBD1. Germline trimming cut 2 bases from V and 5 bases from J; bases unmatched to any gene: 5. Looked up from germline, CDR1 is LNHNV and CDR2 is YYDKDF (reference sequence). The CDR3 extends over 15 amino acids. CDR3: CATSRSGTVNEKLFF. The CDR3 DNA sequence: TGTGCCACCAGCAGATCCGGGACAGTAAATGAAAAACTGTTTTTT.

The chain uses TRBV18 and TRBJ1-4; tentatively, D is TRBD1 (5 bases). The CDR3 sequence is 15 residues long. Trimming stripped 0 bases from V and 5 bases from J, with 10 bases between. Germline CDR1 is KGHSH and CDR2 is LQKENI. The CDR3 bases are TGTGCCAGCTCACCACCTGACAGATGGAATGAAAAACTGTTTTTT. Encoded protein: CASSPPDRWNEKLFF.

V is TRBV5-1 and J is TRBJ1-1; the D gene is possibly TRBD1 (6 bases). Germline CDR1 reads SGHRS; CDR2 reads YFSETQ. This CDR3 spans 16 amino acids. The germline V and J ends were trimmed by 0 bases and 0 bases, with 12 bases remaining between them. The CDR3 DNA reads TGCGCCAGCAGCTTGGAAAGCGGACAGATGAACACTGAAGCTTTCTTT. The encoded protein is CASSLESGQMNTEAFF. Looking up the rest from reference TRBV5-1 and TRBJ1-1 gives the full variable domain: KAGVTQTPRYLIKTRGQQVTLSCSPISGHRSVSWYQQTPGQGLQFLFEYFSETQRNKGNFPGRFSGRQFSNSRSEMNVSTLELGDSALYLCASSLESGQMNTEAFFGQGTRLTVV.

This clone was picked up one time. The J gene is TRBJ1-5, the V gene TRBV2; TRBD1 aligns across 7 bases. CDR3 length: 16 residues. CDR1 and CDR2 (germline): SNHLY, FYNNEI. J was trimmed by 3 bases and V by 3 bases; bases with no gene match: 8. The CDR3 is CASSDLGTAHNQPQHF. The CDR3 region has the DNA TGTGCCAGCAGTGACCTCGGGACAGCACACAATCAGCCCCAGCATTTT. Complete variable domain (other parts from reference TRBV2 and TRBJ1-5): EPEVTQTPSHQVTQMGQEVILRCVPISNHLYFYWYRQILGQKVEFLVSFYNNEISEKSEIFDDQFSVERPDGSNFTLKIRSTKLEDSAMYFCASSDLGTAHNQPQHFGDGTRLSIL.